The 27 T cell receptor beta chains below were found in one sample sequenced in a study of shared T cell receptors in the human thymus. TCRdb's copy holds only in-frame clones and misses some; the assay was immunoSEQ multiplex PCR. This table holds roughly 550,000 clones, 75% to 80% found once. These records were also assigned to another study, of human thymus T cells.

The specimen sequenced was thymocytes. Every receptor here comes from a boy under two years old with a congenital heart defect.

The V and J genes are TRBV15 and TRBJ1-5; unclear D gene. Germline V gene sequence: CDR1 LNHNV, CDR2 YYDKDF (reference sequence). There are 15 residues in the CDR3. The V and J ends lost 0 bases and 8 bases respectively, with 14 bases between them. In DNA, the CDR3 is TGTGCCACCAGCAGAGATCCGGGTCTCGGGGAGCCCCAGCATTTT. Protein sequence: CATSRDPGLGEPQHF.

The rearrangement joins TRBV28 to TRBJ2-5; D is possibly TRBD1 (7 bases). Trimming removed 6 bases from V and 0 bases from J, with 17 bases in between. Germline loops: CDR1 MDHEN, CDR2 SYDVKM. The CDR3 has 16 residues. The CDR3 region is CASSPNRGGHQETQYF. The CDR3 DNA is TGTGCCAGCAGCCCCAACAGGGGAGGTCACCAAGAGACCCAGTACTTC.

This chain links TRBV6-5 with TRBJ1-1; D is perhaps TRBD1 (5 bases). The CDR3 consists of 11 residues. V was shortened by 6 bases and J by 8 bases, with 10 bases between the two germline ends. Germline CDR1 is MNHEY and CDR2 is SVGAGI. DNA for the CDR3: TGTGCCAGCAGCGGTACAGGAGAAGCTTTCTTT. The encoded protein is CASSGTGEAFF.

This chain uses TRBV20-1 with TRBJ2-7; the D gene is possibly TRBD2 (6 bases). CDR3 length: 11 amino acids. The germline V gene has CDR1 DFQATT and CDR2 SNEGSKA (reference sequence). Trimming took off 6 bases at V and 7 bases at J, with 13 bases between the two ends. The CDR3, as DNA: TGCAGTGCCCAGCTGGGGGGAGAGCAGTACTTC. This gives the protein CSAQLGGEQYF.

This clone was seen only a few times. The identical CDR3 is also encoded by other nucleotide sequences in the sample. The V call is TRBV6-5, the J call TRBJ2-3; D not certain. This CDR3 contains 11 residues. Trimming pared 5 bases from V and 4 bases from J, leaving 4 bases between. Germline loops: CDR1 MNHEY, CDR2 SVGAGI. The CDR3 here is CASSLADTQYF. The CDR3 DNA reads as TGTGCCAGCAGTCTAGCAGATACGCAGTATTTT.

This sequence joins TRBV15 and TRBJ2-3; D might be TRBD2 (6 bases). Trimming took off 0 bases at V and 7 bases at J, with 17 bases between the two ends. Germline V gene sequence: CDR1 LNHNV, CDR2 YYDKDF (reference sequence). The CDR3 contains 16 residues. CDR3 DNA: TGTGCCACCAGCAGAGAAGGGCGGGAAGGACGGCATACGCAGTATTTT. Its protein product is CATSREGREGRHTQYF.

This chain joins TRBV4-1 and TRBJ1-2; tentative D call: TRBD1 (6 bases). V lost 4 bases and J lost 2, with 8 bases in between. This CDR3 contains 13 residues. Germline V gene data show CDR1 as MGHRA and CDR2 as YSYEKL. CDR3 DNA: TGCGCCAGCAGCCGGGACAAAAACTATGGCTACACCTTC. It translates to CASSRDKNYGYTF.

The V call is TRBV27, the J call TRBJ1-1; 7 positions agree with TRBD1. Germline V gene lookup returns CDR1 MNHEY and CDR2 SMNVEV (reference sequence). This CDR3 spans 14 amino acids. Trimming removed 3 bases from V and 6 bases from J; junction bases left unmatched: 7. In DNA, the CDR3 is TGTGCCAGCAGTTTGAGTCTCAGGGGGGCTGAAGCTTTCTTT. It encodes CASSLSLRGAEAFF.

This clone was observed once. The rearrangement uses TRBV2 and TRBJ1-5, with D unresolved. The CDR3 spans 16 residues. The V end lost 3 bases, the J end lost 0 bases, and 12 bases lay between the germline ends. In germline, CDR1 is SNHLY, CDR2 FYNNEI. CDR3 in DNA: TGTGCCAGCAGTGAGTCCCGTCCTTATAGCAATCAGCCCCAGCATTTT. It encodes CASSESRPYSNQPQHF. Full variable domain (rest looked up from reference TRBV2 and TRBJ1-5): EPEVTQTPSHQVTQMGQEVILRCVPISNHLYFYWYRQILGQKVEFLVSFYNNEISEKSEIFDDQFSVERPDGSNFTLKIRSTKLEDSAMYFCASSESRPYSNQPQHFGDGTRLSIL.

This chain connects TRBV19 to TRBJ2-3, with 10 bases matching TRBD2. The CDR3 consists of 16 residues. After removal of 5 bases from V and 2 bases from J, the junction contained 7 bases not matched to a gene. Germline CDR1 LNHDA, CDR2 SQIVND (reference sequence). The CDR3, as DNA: TGTGCCAGTAGTCTAAGCGGGAGGGCCCTCACAGATACGCAGTATTTT. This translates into CASSLSGRALTDTQYF.

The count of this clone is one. The CDR3 is CASSQSGQNVSPNPRSTIYF. The DNA of the CDR3 is TGTGCCAGCAGCCAGTCAGGACAGAATGTCTCTCCCAACCCTCGAAGCACCATATATTTT. V gene TRBV4-2 combines with J gene TRBJ1-3; D perhaps matches TRBD1 (6 bases). Trimming stripped 3 bases from V and 9 bases from J, with 33 bases between. The length of the CDR3 is 20 residues. From germline, CDR1 is LGHNA and CDR2 YNFKEQ.

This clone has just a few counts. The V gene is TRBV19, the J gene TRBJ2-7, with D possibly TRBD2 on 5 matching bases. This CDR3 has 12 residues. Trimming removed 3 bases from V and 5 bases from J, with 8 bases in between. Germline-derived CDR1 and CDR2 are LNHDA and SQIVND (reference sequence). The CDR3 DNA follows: TGTGCCAGTAGTATGGGGAGCGACGAGCAGTACTTC. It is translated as CASSMGSDEQYF.

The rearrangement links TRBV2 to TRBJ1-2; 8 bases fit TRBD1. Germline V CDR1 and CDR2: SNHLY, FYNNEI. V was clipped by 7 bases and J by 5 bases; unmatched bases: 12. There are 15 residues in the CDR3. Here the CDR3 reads CASNRGQGPSYGYTF. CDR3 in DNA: TGTGCCAGCAACCGAGGACAGGGACCGTCGTATGGCTACACCTTC. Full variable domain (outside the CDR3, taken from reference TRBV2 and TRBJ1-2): EPEVTQTPSHQVTQMGQEVILRCVPISNHLYFYWYRQILGQKVEFLVSFYNNEISEKSEIFDDQFSVERPDGSNFTLKIRSTKLEDSAMYFCASNRGQGPSYGYTFGSGTRLTVV.

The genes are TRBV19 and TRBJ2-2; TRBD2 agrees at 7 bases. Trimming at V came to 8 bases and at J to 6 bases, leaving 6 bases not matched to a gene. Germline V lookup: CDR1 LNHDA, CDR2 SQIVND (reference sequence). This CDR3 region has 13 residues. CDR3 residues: CASLTSRAGELFF. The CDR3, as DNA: TGTGCCAGTTTGACTAGCAGGGCCGGGGAGCTGTTTTTT.

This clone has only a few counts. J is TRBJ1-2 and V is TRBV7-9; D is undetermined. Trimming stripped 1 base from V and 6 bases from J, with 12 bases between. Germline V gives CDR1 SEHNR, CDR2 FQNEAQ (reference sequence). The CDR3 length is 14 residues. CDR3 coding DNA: TGTGCCAGCAGCTTAGTGTGGGGAGAGAATGGCTACACCTTC. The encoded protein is CASSLVWGENGYTF.

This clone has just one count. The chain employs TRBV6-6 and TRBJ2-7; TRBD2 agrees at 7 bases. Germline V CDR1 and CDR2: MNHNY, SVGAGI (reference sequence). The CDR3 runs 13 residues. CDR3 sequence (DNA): TGTACTCCTGAGCGGGGACCCCCGGGAGAGCAGTACTTC. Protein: CTPERGPPGEQYF.

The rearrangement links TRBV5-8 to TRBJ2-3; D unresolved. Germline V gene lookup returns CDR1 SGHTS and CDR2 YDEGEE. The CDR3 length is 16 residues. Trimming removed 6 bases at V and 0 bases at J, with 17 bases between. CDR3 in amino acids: CASTKSFRISTDTQYF. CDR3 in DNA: TGTGCCAGCACCAAGTCTTTCAGGATTAGCACAGATACGCAGTATTTT.

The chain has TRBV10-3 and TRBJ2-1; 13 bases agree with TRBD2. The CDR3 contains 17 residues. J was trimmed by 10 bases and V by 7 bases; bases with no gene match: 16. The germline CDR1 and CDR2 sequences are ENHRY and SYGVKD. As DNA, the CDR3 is TGTGCCATCACCCAGTTACCTGGGACTAGCGGGACGGGAGAGCAGTTCTTC. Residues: CAITQLPGTSGTGEQFF.

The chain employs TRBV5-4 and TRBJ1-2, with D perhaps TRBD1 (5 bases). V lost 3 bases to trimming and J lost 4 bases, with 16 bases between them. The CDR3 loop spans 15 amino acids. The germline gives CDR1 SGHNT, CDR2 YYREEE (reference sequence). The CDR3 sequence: CASSWRPGVFYGYTF. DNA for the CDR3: TGTGCCAGCAGCTGGCGTCCGGGGGTTTTCTATGGCTACACCTTC. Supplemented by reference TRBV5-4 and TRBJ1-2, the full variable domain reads ETGVTQSPTHLIKTRGQQVTLRCSSQSGHNTVSWYQQALGQGPQFIFQYYREEENGRGNFPPRFSGLQFPNYSSELNVNALELDDSALYLCASSWRPGVFYGYTFGSGTRLTVV.

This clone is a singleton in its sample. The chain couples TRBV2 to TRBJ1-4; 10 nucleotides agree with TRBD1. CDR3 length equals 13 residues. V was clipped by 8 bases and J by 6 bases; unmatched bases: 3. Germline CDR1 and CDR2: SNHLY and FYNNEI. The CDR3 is CASRGQGYEKLFF. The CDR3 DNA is TGTGCCAGCCGGGGACAGGGGTATGAAAAACTGTTTTTT. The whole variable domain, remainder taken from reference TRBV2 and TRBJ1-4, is EPEVTQTPSHQVTQMGQEVILRCVPISNHLYFYWYRQILGQKVEFLVSFYNNEISEKSEIFDDQFSVERPDGSNFTLKIRSTKLEDSAMYFCASRGQGYEKLFFGSGTQLSVL.

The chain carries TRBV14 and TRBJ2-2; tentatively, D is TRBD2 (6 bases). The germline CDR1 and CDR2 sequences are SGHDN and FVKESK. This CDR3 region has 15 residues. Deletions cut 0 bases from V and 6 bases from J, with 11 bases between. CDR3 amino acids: CASSQDQASAGELFF. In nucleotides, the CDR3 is TGTGCCAGCAGCCAAGATCAGGCTAGCGCCGGGGAGCTGTTTTTT.

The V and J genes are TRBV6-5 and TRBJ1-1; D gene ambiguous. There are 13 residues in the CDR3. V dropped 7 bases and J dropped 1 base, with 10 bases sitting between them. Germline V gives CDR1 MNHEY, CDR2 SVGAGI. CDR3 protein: CASMGTPNTEAFF. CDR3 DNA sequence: TGTGCCAGCATGGGCACCCCGAACACTGAAGCTTTCTTT.

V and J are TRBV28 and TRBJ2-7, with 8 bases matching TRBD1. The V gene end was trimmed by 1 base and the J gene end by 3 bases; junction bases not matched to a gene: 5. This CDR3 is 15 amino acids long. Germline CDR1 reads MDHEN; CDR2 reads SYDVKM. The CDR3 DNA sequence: TGTGCCAGCAGTTTATCCGGACAGGGTCGCTACGAGCAGTACTTC. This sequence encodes CASSLSGQGRYEQYF.

CDR3 bases: TGTGCCAGCAGTTTAAGGGGCCAGATGAACACTGAAGCTTTCTTT. This gives the protein CASSLRGQMNTEAFF. The rearrangement joins TRBV27 to TRBJ1-1; possible D gene TRBD1, 5 bases. Trimming took off 2 bases at V and 0 bases at J, with 10 bases between the two ends. The germline V gene encodes CDR1 MNHEY and CDR2 SMNVEV (reference sequence). The CDR3 has 15 residues.

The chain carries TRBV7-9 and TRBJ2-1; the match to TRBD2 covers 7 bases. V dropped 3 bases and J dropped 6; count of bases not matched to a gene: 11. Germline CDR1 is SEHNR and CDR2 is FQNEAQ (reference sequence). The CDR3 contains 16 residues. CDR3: CASSFPGLRAGNEQFF. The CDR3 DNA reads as TGTGCCAGCAGCTTTCCGGGACTACGGGCGGGCAATGAGCAGTTCTTC.

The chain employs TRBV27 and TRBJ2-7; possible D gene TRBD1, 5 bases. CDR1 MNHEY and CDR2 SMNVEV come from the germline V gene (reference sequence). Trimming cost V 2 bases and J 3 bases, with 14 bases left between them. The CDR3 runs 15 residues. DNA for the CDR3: TGTGCCAGCAGTTTAATCCTCGACAGCCTCTACGAGCAGTACTTC. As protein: CASSLILDSLYEQYF.

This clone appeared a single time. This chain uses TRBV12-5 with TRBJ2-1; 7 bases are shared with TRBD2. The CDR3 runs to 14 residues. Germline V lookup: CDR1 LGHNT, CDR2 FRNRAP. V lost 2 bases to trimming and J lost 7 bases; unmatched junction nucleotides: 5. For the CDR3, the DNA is TGTGCTAGTGGTTTGTGGGAGGGGAAGAATGAGCAGTTCTTC. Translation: CASGLWEGKNEQFF.